The 23 T cell receptor beta chains below all came from one sample that was sequenced in a study of T cell responses to AZD1222 COVID-19 vaccine (dated by TCRdb to the early 2020s). Receptor libraries were prepared by the immunoSEQ multiplex PCR assay. TCRdb carries this immuneACCESS record with in-frame sequences only. Its versions omit some clonotypes, under half of them owing to an unresolved V gene in the studies checked, with the rest unexplained. The sample contains 150,000 to 200,000 clones, 80% to 95% of them found a single time. The ten largest clones represent under 2.5% of the sample. The time point label for this specimen denotes: baseline before first vaccination. The source was peripheral blood, collected on day 0 of AZD1222 vaccination. All receptors derive from an adult in good health.

The rearrangement uses TRBV5-4 and TRBJ2-7; D tentatively fits TRBD1 or TRBD2 (7 bases each). This CDR3 contains 14 residues. V was shortened by 2 bases and J by 7 bases, with 16 bases between the two germline ends. Per the germline V gene, CDR1 is SGHNT and CDR2 is YYREEE (reference sequence). The CDR3 DNA follows: TGTGCCAGCAGCTTTCAGGGGGGGATTGAAGAGCAGTACTTC. Amino acid sequence: CASSFQGGIEEQYF.

The CDR3 DNA follows: TGCAGCGTTGGAAAAGTTTGGTTAGCGGGAGGGCTCTATGAGCAGTTCTTC. The encoded protein is CSVGKVWLAGGLYEQFF. This chain links TRBV29-1 with TRBJ2-1, with TRBD2 matching over 11 bases. CDR3 length: 17 residues. The germline V gene has CDR1 SQVTM and CDR2 ANQGSEA. J was trimmed by 8 bases and V by 4 bases; bases with no gene match: 16.

The V gene is TRBV3-1 (or the pseudogene TRBV3-2), the J gene TRBJ2-5, with 11 bases fitting TRBD1. Germline-derived CDR1 and CDR2 are LGHDT and YNNKEL (reference sequence). Losses at the gene ends were 9 bases for V and 9 bases for J; bases not matched to a gene: 12. The CDR3 has 14 residues. The CDR3 loop is CASVGGQGVEAQYF. In nucleotides, the CDR3 is TGTGCCAGTGTGGGGGGACAGGGGGTTGAGGCCCAGTACTTC.

The chain employs TRBV7-2 and TRBJ2-7, with D uncertain. Germline V gene sequence: CDR1 SGHTA, CDR2 FQGNSA. There are 13 residues in the CDR3. V was clipped by 5 bases and J by 4 bases, with 12 bases between them. The chain's CDR3 is CASSPPTQYEQYF. In DNA form, the CDR3 reads TGTGCCAGCAGCCCTCCAACCCAGTACGAGCAGTACTTC.

The chain combines TRBV10-1 with TRBJ2-2; D gene uncertain. Germline V gene lookup returns CDR1 WNHNN and CDR2 SYGVQD (reference sequence). Trimming took off 0 bases at V and 4 bases at J, with 6 bases between the two ends. The CDR3 extends over 14 amino acids. The CDR3 DNA reads as TGCGCCAGCAGTGAGTCCCAAGTCACCGGGGAGCTGTTTTTT. Its translation is CASSESQVTGELFF.

The V and J genes are TRBV11-2 and TRBJ2-7; 10 nucleotides agree with TRBD1. After removal of 4 bases from V and 6 bases from J, the junction contained 3 bases not matched to a gene. CDR3 length: 13 amino acids. Germline V lookup: CDR1 SGHAT, CDR2 FQNNGV. CDR3 sequence: CASSSGTGVEQYF. The CDR3 coding sequence is TGTGCCAGCAGCTCCGGGACAGGGGTCGAGCAGTACTTC.

The chain employs TRBV7-2 and TRBJ1-5, with D perhaps TRBD1 (5 bases). The V and J ends lost 1 base and 7 bases respectively, with 14 bases between them. Germline lookup yields CDR1 SGHTA and CDR2 FQGNSA. The CDR3 loop spans 15 amino acids. The CDR3 DNA is TGTGCCAGCAGCTTAGTGTGGGACCCAAGCCAGCCCCAGCATTTT. Its protein product is CASSLVWDPSQPQHF.

The gene calls are TRBV18 and TRBJ1-6; D possibly corresponds to TRBD1 (6 bases). The CDR3 runs to 15 residues. The germline gives CDR1 KGHSH, CDR2 LQKENI. The V end was cut by 2 bases, the J end by 7 bases, with 12 bases between. The CDR3 sequence is CASSPEAGANSPLHF. The CDR3 nucleotides read TGTGCCAGCTCACCAGAGGCAGGGGCCAATTCACCCCTCCACTTT. Together with reference TRBV18 and TRBJ1-6, the CDR3 gives the full variable domain: NAGVMQNPRHLVRRRGQEARLRCSPMKGHSHVYWYRQLPEEGLKFMVYLQKENIIDESGMPKERFSAEFPKEGPSILRIQQVVRGDSAAYFCASSPEAGANSPLHFGNGTRLTVT.

This clone was observed once. V usage is TRBV24-1 and J usage is TRBJ2-1; D gene uncertain. Trimming pared 5 bases from V and 8 bases from J, leaving 15 bases between. CDR3 size: 14 residues. Germline loops: CDR1 KGHDR, CDR2 SFDVKD. CDR3 sequence (DNA): TGTGCCACCAGTGTACGGGCAGATATCGATGAGCAGTTCTTC. It specifies CATSVRADIDEQFF.

This sequence joins TRBV4-2 and TRBJ2-2; 11 bases are a match to TRBD2. Germline CDR1 reads LGHNA; CDR2 reads YNFKEQ. V was clipped by 4 bases and J by 1 base; unmatched bases: 5. The CDR3 has 17 residues. Written as DNA, the CDR3 is TGTGCCAGCAGCCGCCAACTAGCGGGGGAGAACACCGGGGAGCTGTTTTTT. This translates into CASSRQLAGENTGELFF.

Worth noting for this clone: Other DNA sequences in this specimen translate into the identical CDR3. V gene TRBV14 combines with J gene TRBJ2-7, with a weak D call TRBD1 (5 bases). Germline V gene lookup returns CDR1 SGHDN and CDR2 FVKESK. V lost 2 bases and J 3 bases, leaving 11 bases between the germline ends. The CDR3 contains 14 residues. The CDR3 nucleotides read TGTGCCAGCAGCCAAACCACAGGATTCTACGAGCAGTACTTC. Protein product: CASSQTTGFYEQYF.

This clone was counted at least ten times. This rearrangement joins TRBV4-2 to TRBJ1-2; D is ambiguous. Germline V CDR1 and CDR2: LGHNA, YNFKEQ. This CDR3 comprises 15 residues. Trimming removed 0 bases from V and 8 bases from J, with 16 bases in between. The CDR3 region is CASSQDLSRFEGYTF. The CDR3 DNA follows: TGTGCCAGCAGCCAAGATCTATCCAGATTTGAGGGCTACACCTTC.

This chain links TRBV3-1 (or the pseudogene TRBV3-2) with TRBJ1-3, with D possibly matching TRBD1 (5 bases). Trimming shortened V by 4 bases and J by 2 bases, and 9 bases separated the two germline ends. The CDR3 length is 14 residues. The germline CDR1 and CDR2 sequences are LGHDT and YNNKEL (reference sequence). CDR3: CASSLRGAGNTIYF. The CDR3 nucleotides are TGTGCCAGCAGCCTGAGGGGTGCTGGAAACACCATATATTTT.

The chain employs TRBV5-6 and TRBJ1-5, with a possible D match to TRBD1 (5 bases). Germline CDR1 reads SGHDT; CDR2 reads YYEEEE. The length of the CDR3 is 16 residues. The V end was cut by 0 bases, the J end by 0 bases, with 10 bases between. CDR3 loop: CASSLAGMYSNQPQHF. The CDR3 DNA reads TGTGCCAGCAGCTTGGCAGGGATGTATAGCAATCAGCCCCAGCATTTT.

The V call is TRBV3-1 (or the pseudogene TRBV3-2), the J call TRBJ2-1, with 8 bases lining up with TRBD2. The CDR3 length is 16 residues. With 0 bases clipped from V and 7 bases from J, the junction kept 8 bases outside the gene matches. The germline CDR1 and CDR2 sequences are LGHDT and YNNKEL (reference sequence). The CDR3 region is CASSQETGGPGNEQFF. The CDR3 DNA is TGTGCCAGCAGCCAAGAAACGGGAGGGCCGGGTAATGAGCAGTTCTTC.

This chain links TRBV7-9 with TRBJ2-3; no clear D. V was trimmed by 1 base and J by 7 bases, leaving 9 bases between them. Germline loops: CDR1 SEHNR, CDR2 FQNEAQ (reference sequence). The CDR3 is made up of 13 amino acids. CDR3 in DNA: TGTGCCAGCAGCTTAGTTAGTGGGAATACGCAGTATTTT. It is translated as CASSLVSGNTQYF.

The chain links TRBV6-5 to TRBJ1-1; no definite D call. Germline V gene sequence: CDR1 MNHEY, CDR2 SVGAGI. The ends were cut back, 7 bases at V and 5 bases at J, with 17 bases in the middle. The CDR3 is made up of 14 amino acids. CDR3 coding DNA: TGTGCCAGCATGTATCCGTCAGGCGGGACTGAAGCTTTCTTT. Translated: CASMYPSGGTEAFF.

The chain carries TRBV25-1 and TRBJ2-2; weak D call: TRBD2 (5 bases). Between the trimmed V and J ends, which lost 4 bases and 8 bases, there was a span of 11 bases. CDR1 is MGHDK, CDR2 SYGVNS, per germline. This CDR3 comprises 13 residues. CDR3 in DNA: TGTGCCAGCAGTGTAATAGCGAGGGGGGAGCTGTTTTTT. This sequence encodes CASSVIARGELFF.

The chain recombines TRBV29-1 with TRBJ2-2; TRBD2 aligns across 7 bases. V shed 6 bases, J shed 0 bases, and the junction held 4 bases outside the gene matches. This CDR3 spans 14 amino acids. Per the germline V gene, CDR1 is SQVTM and CDR2 is ANQGSEA. The DNA for the CDR3 is TGCAGCGTCGAGGGACTATCGAACACCGGGGAGCTGTTTTTT. Translated: CSVEGLSNTGELFF.

The chain carries TRBV19 and TRBJ1-1; D gene ambiguous. This CDR3 region has 13 residues. Germline-derived CDR1 and CDR2 are LNHDA and SQIVND (reference sequence). V was pared by 3 bases and J by 0 bases, with 5 bases between. In DNA, the CDR3 is TGTGCCAGTAGTATTTATGTGAACACTGAAGCTTTCTTT. It is translated as CASSIYVNTEAFF. Complete variable domain (other parts from reference TRBV19 and TRBJ1-1): DGGITQSPKYLFRKEGQNVTLSCEQNLNHDAMYWYRQDPGQGLRLIYYSQIVNDFQKGDIAEGYSVSREKKESFPLTVTSAQKNPTAFYLCASSIYVNTEAFFGQGTRLTVV.

V and J are TRBV7-2 and TRBJ2-3; 14 positions agree with TRBD2. Germline V lookup: CDR1 SGHTA, CDR2 FQGNSA. The CDR3 sequence is 16 residues long. V lost 3 bases and J lost 1; bases outside the gene matches: 0. The CDR3 reads CASSLGLAGGTDTQYF. CDR3 DNA sequence: TGTGCCAGCAGCTTGGGACTAGCGGGGGGCACAGATACGCAGTATTTT.

The chain is built from TRBV3-1 (or the pseudogene TRBV3-2) and TRBJ2-1; D remains ambiguous. The CDR3 extends over 12 amino acids. Germline-derived CDR1 and CDR2 are LGHDT and YNNKEL (reference sequence). Trimming removed 0 bases at V and 10 bases at J, with 7 bases between. The chain's CDR3 is CASSQERLEQFF. In nucleotides, the CDR3 is TGTGCCAGCAGCCAAGAAAGACTGGAGCAGTTCTTC.

The genes are TRBV7-2 and TRBJ2-7; no firm D call. CDR3 size: 11 residues. V was cut by 5 bases and J by 3 bases, with 5 bases left in between. Germline V gene lookup returns CDR1 SGHTA and CDR2 FQGNSA. The CDR3 loop reads CASSPSYEQYF. As DNA, the CDR3 is TGTGCCAGCAGCCCCAGCTACGAGCAGTACTTC.